One sample yielded the 31 T cell receptor beta chains listed below, sequenced in a study of blood T cell repertoires in COVID-19. The protocol was immunoSEQ multiplex PCR, while the TCRdb copy is restricted to in-frame clones and leaves out a portion. Among 350,000 or so clones listed, roughly 84% were seen once. Material: PBMCs or T cells enriched from blood (not recorded which). These receptors were obtained from a woman in her 30s who had recovered from COVID-19.

The V gene is TRBV5-8, the J gene TRBJ2-3; no clear D. Trimming took 1 base from V and 0 from J, leaving 12 bases between them. This CDR3 contains 16 residues. In germline, CDR1 is SGHTS, CDR2 YDEGEE. The DNA of the CDR3 is TGTGCCAGCAGCTTGTTAAGGCAGGCTAGCACAGATACGCAGTATTTT. Amino acids: CASSLLRQASTDTQYF.

The chain recombines TRBV28 with TRBJ1-1, with D possibly being TRBD1 (6 bases). The CDR3 length is 13 residues. V lost 5 bases and J lost 4, with 11 bases in between. The germline V gene has CDR1 MDHEN and CDR2 SYDVKM. The CDR3 nucleotides are TGTGCCAGCAGTGGGGACATGGGCACTGAAGCTTTCTTT. Encoded protein: CASSGDMGTEAFF.

The chain carries TRBV18 and TRBJ2-7; possible D gene TRBD1, 5 bases. V was trimmed by 5 bases and J by 6 bases, leaving 14 bases between them. The CDR3 loop spans 13 amino acids. Germline loops: CDR1 KGHSH, CDR2 LQKENI. CDR3: CASSTEDILEQYF. The CDR3 bases are TGTGCCAGCTCAACCGAGGACATTCTCGAGCAGTACTTC.

The chain is built from TRBV27 and TRBJ2-3; 12 bases align to TRBD2. This CDR3 has 15 residues. CDR1 and CDR2 from the germline V gene are MNHEY and SMNVEV (reference sequence). V gave up 7 bases and J gave up 3 bases; unmatched junction bases: 5. The CDR3 DNA reads as TGTGCCAGCACTCTAGCGGGGGGGGTAACAGATACGCAGTATTTT. It yields the protein CASTLAGGVTDTQYF.

The chain links TRBV29-1 to TRBJ2-3; D may be TRBD1 (6 bases). The germline gives CDR1 SQVTM, CDR2 ANQGSEA. V lost 0 bases and J 1 base, leaving 14 bases between the germline ends. The CDR3 extends over 16 amino acids. CDR3: CSVEDWQGRGTDTQYF. The CDR3 bases are TGCAGCGTTGAAGACTGGCAGGGGCGGGGCACAGATACGCAGTATTTT.

The V gene is TRBV5-1, the J gene TRBJ2-5; D remains ambiguous. Trimming removed 4 bases at V and 5 bases at J, with 18 bases between. CDR1 is SGHRS and CDR2 is YFSETQ in the germline V gene. This CDR3 comprises 15 residues. The CDR3 coding sequence is TGCGCCAGCAGCCTACCTGACACAGCTCGCGAGACCCAGTACTTC. Amino acids: CASSLPDTARETQYF.

The chain is built from TRBV3-1 (or the pseudogene TRBV3-2) and TRBJ2-2; 9 bases line up with TRBD2. This CDR3 region has 17 residues. Losses at the gene ends were 2 bases for V and 7 bases for J; bases not matched to a gene: 11. Germline CDR1 LGHDT, CDR2 YNNKEL (reference sequence). The CDR3, as DNA: TGTGCCAGCAGCCAATTGAGCGGGGGGAGTATCAGCGGGGAGCTGTTTTTT. Its protein product is CASSQLSGGSISGELFF.

The rearrangement links TRBV15 to TRBJ1-1; D not resolved. The CDR3 length is 17 residues. The V end lost 0 bases, the J end lost 0 bases, and 14 bases lay between the germline ends. Per germline, CDR1 LNHNV and CDR2 YYDKDF (reference sequence). The CDR3 spells CATSRDTGLAMNTEAFF. CDR3 nucleotides: TGTGCCACCAGCAGAGATACCGGACTGGCTATGAACACTGAAGCTTTCTTT. Variable domain in full (rest from reference TRBV15 and TRBJ1-1): DAMVIQNPRYQVTQFGKPVTLSCSQTLNHNVMYWYQQKSSQAPKLLFHYYDKDFNNEADTPDNFQSRRPNTSFCFLDIRSPGLGDTAMYLCATSRDTGLAMNTEAFFGQGTRLTVV.

The rearrangement uses TRBV2 and TRBJ2-4; weak D call: TRBD2 (6 bases). Trimming pared 5 bases from V and 0 bases from J, leaving 8 bases between. The CDR3 totals 14 residues. CDR1 SNHLY and CDR2 FYNNEI come from the germline V gene. CDR3 bases: TGTGCCAGCAGTACGGGACTAGCCAAAAACATTCAGTACTTC. Its protein is CASSTGLAKNIQYF.

The chain combines TRBV28 with TRBJ1-5; 11 bases are shared with TRBD1. The germline V gene encodes CDR1 MDHEN and CDR2 SYDVKM. The length of the CDR3 is 16 residues. V was pared by 1 base and J by 4 bases, with 3 bases of the junction left unmatched. The CDR3 nucleotides are TGTGCCAGCAGTTTATCCGGGACAGGGGGTAATCAGCCCCAGCATTTT. As protein: CASSLSGTGGNQPQHF.

This clone was counted once. The CDR3 loop reads CASSPPQGRGTEAFF. Here the CDR3 DNA reads TGTGCCAGCTCACCACCGCAGGGGCGCGGCACTGAAGCTTTCTTT. The genes are TRBV18 and TRBJ1-1, with D perhaps matching TRBD1 (6 bases). Looked up from germline, CDR1 is KGHSH and CDR2 is LQKENI. There are 15 residues in the CDR3. V shed 0 bases and J shed 4 bases, with 12 bases lying between them.

The rearrangement uses TRBV7-7 and TRBJ2-5; TRBD1 aligns across 7 bases. V was pared by 4 bases and J by 1 base, with 3 bases of the junction left unmatched. The CDR3 has 14 amino acids. Germline V gives CDR1 SSHAT, CDR2 FNYEAQ (reference sequence). The CDR3 nucleotides are TGTGCCAGCAGCTCGCGGACAGGCCAAGAGACCCAGTACTTC. Translation gives CASSSRTGQETQYF.

The V call is TRBV28, the J call TRBJ1-1; a possible D gene is TRBD1 (6 bases). From germline, CDR1 is MDHEN and CDR2 SYDVKM. V gave up 1 base and J gave up 4 bases, with 13 bases separating them. CDR3 length: 15 residues. CDR3 loop: CASSLSDRPATEAFF. CDR3 nucleotide sequence: TGTGCCAGCAGTTTATCTGACAGGCCCGCCACTGAAGCTTTCTTT.

V usage is TRBV30 and J usage is TRBJ1-4; perhaps TRBD1 as D (5 bases). The CDR3 length is 12 residues. V was trimmed by 0 bases and J by 11 bases, leaving 10 bases between them. CDR1 and CDR2 (germline): GTSNPN, SVGIG (reference sequence). The CDR3 here is CAWSVPGGKLFF. The CDR3 nucleotides are TGTGCCTGGAGTGTGCCCGGGGGGAAACTGTTTTTT.

The gene calls are TRBV5-1 and TRBJ1-6; TRBD1 agrees at 8 bases. CDR1 SGHRS and CDR2 YFSETQ come from the germline V gene. Losses at the gene ends were 0 bases for V and 10 bases for J; bases not matched to a gene: 9. The length of the CDR3 is 16 residues. CDR3 sequence reads: CASSLGAAGQESPLHF. The CDR3 DNA reads TGCGCCAGCAGCTTGGGAGCCGCGGGACAGGAATCACCCCTCCACTTT.

The chain employs TRBV6-2 or TRBV6-3 and TRBJ1-5, with 9 bases matching TRBD1. The CDR3 loop spans 18 amino acids. Germline V gene data show CDR1 as MNHEY and CDR2 as SVGEGT. The ends lost 0 bases at V and 3 bases at J; junction bases unmatched: 9. For the CDR3, the DNA is TGTGCCAGCAGTTACTCCCGGACAGGGGACCGACACAATCAGCCCCAGCATTTT. This encodes CASSYSRTGDRHNQPQHF.

This chain links TRBV28 with TRBJ1-6; D gene ambiguous. Germline assignment: CDR1 MDHEN and CDR2 SYDVKM. The CDR3 runs to 12 residues. Between the trimmed V and J ends, which lost 3 bases and 11 bases, there was a span of 8 bases. Written as DNA, the CDR3 is TGTGCCAGCAGTTTTATAGATCCACCCCTCCACTTT. This codes for CASSFIDPPLHF.

V and J are TRBV11-2 and TRBJ2-7; TRBD1 agrees at 7 bases. Unmatched junction bases numbered 7, after V lost 5 bases and J lost 3 bases. Germline loops: CDR1 SGHAT, CDR2 FQNNGV. The CDR3 runs 14 residues. CDR3 nucleotides: TGTGCCAGCAGCCCGGGACAGTTATACTACGAGCAGTACTTC. Its translation is CASSPGQLYYEQYF.

The chain joins TRBV5-1 to TRBJ2-7; 13 nucleotides match TRBD2. CDR1 SGHRS and CDR2 YFSETQ come from the germline V gene. J was trimmed by 2 bases and V by 4 bases; bases with no gene match: 6. The CDR3 totals 16 residues. The CDR3 sequence is CASSLIGTSGTYEQYF. The DNA of the CDR3 is TGCGCCAGCAGCCTTATAGGGACTAGCGGGACCTACGAGCAGTACTTC.

This chain connects TRBV11-2 to TRBJ1-2, with D possibly being TRBD1 (5 bases). The V gene lost 5 bases and the J gene lost 6 bases, with 25 bases spanning the gap. This CDR3 has 17 residues. Germline CDR1 SGHAT, CDR2 FQNNGV. CDR3 sequence (DNA): TGTGCCAGCAGCCAGGGAGGCGTGGGTGGGGCCAGAGATGGCTACACCTTC. Protein: CASSQGGVGGARDGYTF. Looking up the rest from reference TRBV11-2 and TRBJ1-2 gives the full variable domain: EAGVAQSPRYKIIEKRQSVAFWCNPISGHATLYWYQQILGQGPKLLIQFQNNGVVDDSQLPKDRFSAERLKGVDSTLKIQPAKLEDSAVYLCASSQGGVGGARDGYTFGSGTRLTVV.

CDR3 DNA sequence: TGTGCCAGCAGAAACGGAGGGGTACCCACTAACTATGGCTACACCTTC. Its protein is CASRNGGVPTNYGYTF. V is TRBV5-4 and J is TRBJ1-2; maybe TRBD1 (5 bases). Germline CDR1 SGHNT, CDR2 YYREEE (reference sequence). The CDR3 is made up of 16 amino acids. V dropped 5 bases and J dropped 0 bases, with 17 bases sitting between them.

V gene TRBV3-1 (or the pseudogene TRBV3-2) combines with J gene TRBJ1-4, with D possibly matching TRBD1 (6 bases). Germline CDR1 LGHDT, CDR2 YNNKEL (reference sequence). Trimming stripped 0 bases from V and 7 bases from J, with 18 bases between. CDR3 length: 17 amino acids. CDR3 sequence reads: CASSQDHGGRVAEKLFF. DNA of the CDR3: TGTGCCAGCAGCCAAGATCATGGGGGCAGGGTTGCTGAAAAACTGTTTTTT.

This clone was recorded once. The CDR3 region is CASSSTDRDYGYTF. For the CDR3, the DNA is TGTGCCAGCAGCTCGACGGACAGGGACTATGGCTACACCTTC. The chain recombines TRBV7-6 with TRBJ1-2; 8 bases are a match to TRBD1. The germline V gene encodes CDR1 SGHVS and CDR2 FNYEAQ. V dropped 4 bases and J dropped 3; count of bases not matched to a gene: 4. The CDR3 has 14 residues. The entire variable domain, with the rest obtained from reference TRBV7-6 and TRBJ1-2, is as follows: GAGVSQSPRYKVTKRGQDVALRCDPISGHVSLYWYRQALGQGPEFLTYFNYEAQQDKSGLPNDRFSAERPEGSISTLTIQRTEQRDSAMYRCASSSTDRDYGYTFGSGTRLTVV.

The chain is built from TRBV2 and TRBJ2-1; TRBD2 agrees at 9 bases. J was trimmed by 8 bases and V by 7 bases; bases with no gene match: 15. Germline V gene data show CDR1 as SNHLY and CDR2 as FYNNEI. The CDR3 extends over 16 amino acids. This CDR3 reads CASIPVSGGPRDEQFF. The CDR3 DNA sequence: TGTGCCAGCATACCCGTTAGCGGGGGACCCAGGGATGAGCAGTTCTTC.

This clone turned up a few times. The chain is built from TRBV18 and TRBJ1-2, with 12 bases fitting TRBD1. The CDR3 runs 17 residues. The J segment lost 8 bases and the V segment lost 2 bases, leaving 12 bases of the junction unmatched. CDR1 and CDR2 from the germline V gene are KGHSH and LQKENI. The DNA of the CDR3 is TGTGCCAGCTCACCAAAGGGTCCGGGACAGGGGGCGCCGGGCTACACCTTC. This codes for CASSPKGPGQGAPGYTF.

The rearrangement joins TRBV5-1 to TRBJ1-1; D is perhaps TRBD1 (5 bases). The V gene lost 3 bases and the J gene lost 1 base, with 10 bases spanning the gap. The CDR3 consists of 14 residues. Germline values: CDR1 SGHRS, CDR2 YFSETQ. CDR3 sequence reads: CASSWGEANTEAFF. Written as DNA, the CDR3 is TGCGCCAGCAGCTGGGGGGAGGCGAACACTGAAGCTTTCTTT. Full variable domain (outside the CDR3, taken from reference TRBV5-1 and TRBJ1-1): KAGVTQTPRYLIKTRGQQVTLSCSPISGHRSVSWYQQTPGQGLQFLFEYFSETQRNKGNFPGRFSGRQFSNSRSEMNVSTLELGDSALYLCASSWGEANTEAFFGQGTRLTVV.

This clone was seen a single time. V gene TRBV5-4 combines with J gene TRBJ1-6; 8 positions match TRBD1. V dropped 2 bases and J dropped 4; count of bases not matched to a gene: 8. Germline lookup yields CDR1 SGHNT and CDR2 YYREEE (reference sequence). This CDR3 has 17 residues. The CDR3 bases are TGTGCCAGCAGCTTCCAGGGGGCGGCGGCGTATAATTCACCCCTCCACTTT. This translates into CASSFQGAAAYNSPLHF. Full variable domain (remainder filled in from reference TRBV5-4 and TRBJ1-6): ETGVTQSPTHLIKTRGQQVTLRCSSQSGHNTVSWYQQALGQGPQFIFQYYREEENGRGNFPPRFSGLQFPNYSSELNVNALELDDSALYLCASSFQGAAAYNSPLHFGNGTRLTVT.

This clone was counted a single time. Sequence at one end of the junction differs from germline and may be a read error. The J gene is TRBJ1-1, the V gene TRBV7-9; D uncertain. Germline V CDR1 and CDR2: SEHNR, FQNEAQ (reference sequence). The CDR3 sequence is 12 residues long. As DNA, the CDR3 is TGTGCCAGCAACCCAGCCGATCGCGGAGAAAAATTT. Translation gives CASNPADRGEKF.

This clone turned up a few times. The chain uses TRBV6-2 or TRBV6-3 and TRBJ1-6, with a weak D call TRBD1 (5 bases). The V end was cut by 2 bases, the J end by 7 bases, with 6 bases between. The length of the CDR3 is 13 residues. From germline, CDR1 is MNHEY and CDR2 SVGEGT. This CDR3 is CASSYRQNSPLHF. CDR3 bases: TGTGCCAGCAGTTACCGACAGAATTCACCCCTCCACTTT.

The chain recombines TRBV6-6 with TRBJ1-2; 8 bases fit TRBD1. The length of the CDR3 is 14 residues. Germline values: CDR1 MNHNY, CDR2 SVGAGI (reference sequence). Trimming removed 3 bases from V and 5 bases from J; junction bases left unmatched: 5. The CDR3 here is CASSYRTGNYGYTF. The CDR3 DNA follows: TGTGCCAGCAGTTATCGGACAGGGAATTATGGCTACACCTTC.

The chain combines TRBV6-5 with TRBJ2-2; D is ambiguous. Germline assignment: CDR1 MNHEY and CDR2 SVGAGI. Trimming took 0 bases from V and 2 from J, leaving 7 bases between them. This CDR3 contains 15 residues. The chain's CDR3 is CASSYSPINTGELFF. The CDR3 nucleotides are TGTGCCAGCAGTTACTCACCTATCAACACCGGGGAGCTGTTTTTT.